The 17 T cell receptor beta chains listed next were all sequenced from one sample in a study of immune evolution from preneoplasia to lung adenocarcinoma. Some clones are missing from TCRdb's copy, which holds only in-frame ones; the method was immunoSEQ multiplex PCR. This table has thousands of clones, about four fifths appearing once. Sequencing was performed on FFPE lung adenocarcinoma in situ tissue. These receptors were obtained from a donor at least 70 years old with lung adenocarcinoma.

V usage is TRBV11-3 and J usage is TRBJ1-2; TRBD1 is a possible D gene (5 bases). There are 14 residues in the CDR3. Per the germline V gene, CDR1 is SGHNT and CDR2 is YENEEA. V lost 3 bases and J lost 7, with 15 bases in between. CDR3 nucleotide sequence: TGTGCCAGCAGCTTGGAGGGGCGCGCATCTGGCTACACCTTC. Translated, it gives CASSLEGRASGYTF.

This clone has just one count. The chain has TRBV11-2 and TRBJ2-4, with 9 bases lining up with TRBD2. The trim removed 5 bases at V and 6 bases at J, leaving 8 bases unmatched. Per germline, CDR1 SGHAT and CDR2 FQNNGV. This CDR3 is 15 amino acids long. The DNA of the CDR3 is TGTGCCAGCAGCCAAGAGGGACTAGCTATAAACATTCAGTACTTC. Encoded protein: CASSQEGLAINIQYF.

The gene calls are TRBV30 and TRBJ1-5; the D is unclear. V was pared by 0 bases and J by 3 bases, with 9 bases between. Germline CDR1 is GTSNPN and CDR2 is SVGIG (reference sequence). This CDR3 is 14 amino acids long. The CDR3 protein is CAWSVRSLNQPQHF. The DNA of the CDR3 is TGTGCCTGGAGTGTACGTAGCCTCAATCAGCCCCAGCATTTT. The full variable domain, its missing parts supplied by reference TRBV30 and TRBJ1-5, is SQTIHQWPATLVQPVGSPLSLECTVEGTSNPNLYWYRQAAGRGLQLLFYSVGIGQISSEVPQNLSASRPQDRQFILSSKKLLLSDSGFYLCAWSVRSLNQPQHFGDGTRLSIL.

The gene calls are TRBV5-1 and TRBJ2-2; D remains unclear. V was shortened by 1 base and J by 3 bases, with 10 bases between the two germline ends. CDR3 size: 15 residues. CDR1 and CDR2 from the germline V gene are SGHRS and YFSETQ. CDR3 sequence: CASSLSPADTGELFF. The CDR3 coding sequence is TGCGCCAGCAGCTTGAGTCCGGCTGACACCGGGGAGCTGTTTTTT.

This sequence joins TRBV21-1 and TRBJ2-7; no DNA check was done on the table's D call, TRBD2. TRBV21-1 counts as a pseudogene. This CDR3 region has 12 residues. CDR3 in DNA: TGTGCCAGCAGCTTAGACTCCTACGAGCAGTACTTC. It specifies CASSLDSYEQYF.

This clone occurred a few times. The V gene is TRBV2, the J gene TRBJ2-1; D gene uncertain. The CDR3 length is 12 residues. Trimming took 4 bases from V and 10 from J, leaving 11 bases between them. Looked up from germline, CDR1 is SNHLY and CDR2 is FYNNEI. CDR3: CASSVLEQEQFF. The CDR3 DNA reads TGTGCCAGCAGTGTCCTAGAACAGGAGCAGTTCTTC. Full variable domain (remainder filled in from reference TRBV2 and TRBJ2-1): EPEVTQTPSHQVTQMGQEVILRCVPISNHLYFYWYRQILGQKVEFLVSFYNNEISEKSEIFDDQFSVERPDGSNFTLKIRSTKLEDSAMYFCASSVLEQEQFFGPGTRLTVL.

The CDR3 sequence is CASSSKGTGPNEQYF. The CDR3 bases are TGTGCCAGCAGCTCCAAGGGGACAGGACCCAACGAGCAGTACTTC. V is TRBV13 and J is TRBJ2-7; 8 bases map to TRBD1. The CDR3 has 15 residues. Germline assignment: CDR1 PRHDT and CDR2 FYEKMQ (reference sequence). The trim removed 4 bases at V and 5 bases at J, leaving 10 bases unmatched.

This rearrangement joins TRBV5-1 to TRBJ1-1, with 8 bases fitting TRBD1. The CDR3 is made up of 15 amino acids. Trimming took 0 bases from V and 3 from J; bases not matched to a gene: 4. The germline V gene encodes CDR1 SGHRS and CDR2 YFSETQ. In DNA, the CDR3 is TGCGCCAGCAGCTTGGTCGGGGGACAGGACACTGAAGCTTTCTTT. This gives the protein CASSLVGGQDTEAFF.

CDR3 sequence: CASSAGARSYEQYF. CDR3 in DNA: TGTGCCAGCAGCGCGGGGGCGCGGTCCTACGAGCAGTACTTC. The chain is built from TRBV5-6 and TRBJ2-7, with a tentative D call TRBD2 (7 bases). The germline V gene has CDR1 SGHDT and CDR2 YYEEEE. V lost 4 bases, J lost 1 base, and 12 bases lay in between. The CDR3 is 14 residues long.

This chain joins TRBV2 and TRBJ2-5; TRBD1 is a possible D gene (5 bases). V was shortened by 3 bases and J by 9 bases, with 5 bases between the two germline ends. Germline V gives CDR1 SNHLY, CDR2 FYNNEI. This CDR3 has 10 amino acids. The CDR3 region is CASSEGPQYF. As DNA, the CDR3 is TGTGCCAGCAGTGAGGGGCCCCAGTACTTC. The whole variable domain, remainder taken from reference TRBV2 and TRBJ2-5, is EPEVTQTPSHQVTQMGQEVILRCVPISNHLYFYWYRQILGQKVEFLVSFYNNEISEKSEIFDDQFSVERPDGSNFTLKIRSTKLEDSAMYFCASSEGPQYFGPGTRLLVL.

The chain combines TRBV9 with TRBJ1-1, with TRBD1 matching 8 bases. CDR1 is SGDLS and CDR2 is YYNGEE in the germline V gene. Unmatched junction bases numbered 14, after V lost 4 bases and J lost 9 bases. This CDR3 is built from 15 residues. This CDR3 is CASSPRTGFVGKAFF. As DNA, the CDR3 is TGTGCCAGCAGCCCGAGGACAGGGTTTGTGGGGAAAGCTTTCTTT.

This clone has only one observation. This chain connects TRBV5-1 to TRBJ1-1; D unresolved. Germline loops: CDR1 SGHRS, CDR2 YFSETQ. V dropped 0 bases and J dropped 0 bases, with 9 bases sitting between them. The CDR3 is 15 residues long. As DNA, the CDR3 is TGCGCCAGCAGCTTGGAGGCGGCACTGAACACTGAAGCTTTCTTT. This codes for CASSLEAALNTEAFF.

Here the CDR3 DNA reads TGTGCCAGTAGTCCGGCGCGGGGTTGGGAGCAGTTCTTC. As protein: CASSPARGWEQFF. The chain joins TRBV19 to TRBJ2-1; a weak D match, TRBD2 (6 bases). The CDR3 covers 13 residues. The ends were cut back, 5 bases at V and 10 bases at J, with 15 bases in the middle. Germline CDR1 reads LNHDA; CDR2 reads SQIVND (reference sequence).

J is TRBJ2-1 and V is TRBV5-1, with TRBD1 matching over 9 bases. This CDR3 has 17 residues. V lost 0 bases, J lost 8 bases, and 12 bases stayed unmatched. Germline CDR1 and CDR2: SGHRS and YFSETQ. The CDR3 DNA reads as TGCGCCAGCAGCTTGGACCCCCCGGGACAGGGTCGGCATGAGCAGTTCTTC. Protein product: CASSLDPPGQGRHEQFF.

The rearrangement joins TRBV18 to TRBJ2-3, with a weak D call TRBD1 (6 bases). Trimming pared 4 bases from V and 4 bases from J, leaving 15 bases between. Germline V gene data show CDR1 as KGHSH and CDR2 as LQKENI. CDR3 length equals 15 residues. This CDR3 reads CASSLSGVGPDTQYF. The CDR3 DNA reads TGTGCCAGCTCACTTTCAGGGGTCGGCCCAGATACGCAGTATTTT.

The CDR3 reads CASSLSGDSGVDTQYF. The CDR3 DNA reads TGTGCCAGCAGCCTAAGTGGAGACTCCGGGGTCGATACGCAGTATTTT. The V and J genes are TRBV4-2 and TRBJ2-3, with D perhaps TRBD2 (5 bases). Trimming left V 4 bases short and J 6 bases short, with 20 bases between. Germline V gene data show CDR1 as LGHNA and CDR2 as YNFKEQ. There are 16 residues in the CDR3.

This rearrangement joins TRBV11-2 to TRBJ2-2; 10 bases are a match to TRBD2. The germline V gene has CDR1 SGHAT and CDR2 FQNNGV. The CDR3 extends over 17 amino acids. The V and J ends lost 1 base and 3 bases, in that order; junction bases with no gene match: 5. DNA of the CDR3: TGTGCCAGCAGCTTAGCCCCGACTAGCGGGTACACCGGGGAGCTGTTTTTT. As protein: CASSLAPTSGYTGELFF.